Following are 32 T cell receptor beta chains from one sample sequenced in a study of cytomegalovirus exposure and HLA in healthy donors. The PCR ran on 60 Vbeta and 13 Jbeta primers. TCRdb keeps only in-frame clones here, not all; method: immunoSEQ multiplex PCR. The repertoire includes roughly 180,000 clones, 85% of them detected once, and 1% sits in the top ten. Sequenced: PBMCs. The receptors were sampled from a boy younger than 10 in good health and CMV-seronegative.

The V call is TRBV5-6, the J call TRBJ2-3; 9 positions match TRBD2. V was pared by 2 bases and J by 0 bases, with 13 bases of the junction left unmatched. The CDR3 spans 19 residues. Germline values: CDR1 SGHDT, CDR2 YYEEEE. CDR3 region: CASSFRGVAGARSTDTQYF. The DNA for the CDR3 is TGTGCCAGCAGCTTCCGTGGGGTAGCGGGAGCGAGGAGCACAGATACGCAGTATTTT.

The V and J genes are TRBV5-1 and TRBJ2-1; 9 bases map to TRBD1. The CDR3 sequence is 18 residues long. The V segment lost 0 bases and the J segment 5 bases; nucleotides outside the gene matches: 12. Germline loops: CDR1 SGHRS, CDR2 YFSETQ. CDR3 DNA sequence: TGCGCCAGCAGCTTGGAGGGACAGGGTATGAAGCGTGACAATGAGCAGTTCTTC. It is translated as CASSLEGQGMKRDNEQFF.

This clone was picked up a small number of times. This sequence joins TRBV20-1 and TRBJ1-1; D remains unclear. From germline, CDR1 is DFQATT and CDR2 SNEGSKA (reference sequence). The CDR3 spans 11 residues. V was pared by 5 bases and J by 11 bases, with 15 bases between. As DNA, the CDR3 is TGCAGTGCTCCAATCGCAGGAACGGCTTTCTTT. Its protein is CSAPIAGTAFF.

The chain joins TRBV19 to TRBJ2-2; the D gene is possibly TRBD2 (6 bases). V was shortened by 5 bases and J by 4 bases, with 26 bases between the two germline ends. From germline, CDR1 is LNHDA and CDR2 SQIVND (reference sequence). The CDR3 totals 19 residues. For the CDR3, the DNA is TGTGCCAGTAGTCCCCGAAGGGACTGGACTGAAGGCCGCACCGGGGAGCTGTTTTTT. It translates to CASSPRRDWTEGRTGELFF.

The chain's CDR3 is CASSDQTDSSYNEQFF. For the CDR3, the DNA is TGTGCCAGCAGTGATCAGACAGATTCCTCCTACAATGAGCAGTTCTTC. The V call is TRBV25-1, the J call TRBJ2-1, with D perhaps matching TRBD1 (5 bases). In germline, CDR1 is MGHDK, CDR2 SYGVNS. The CDR3 spans 16 residues. With 3 bases removed from V and 0 bases from J, the gap between germline ends came to 12 bases.

V gene TRBV5-1 combines with J gene TRBJ2-3; 10 bases match TRBD2. This CDR3 has 19 amino acids. With 2 bases clipped from V and 2 bases from J, the junction kept 14 bases outside the gene matches. The germline V gene encodes CDR1 SGHRS and CDR2 YFSETQ. CDR3 nucleotide sequence: TGCGCCAGCAGCTTAACTTATGGAGTTAGCGGGGGGAACACAGATACGCAGTATTTT. It specifies CASSLTYGVSGGNTDTQYF.

The gene calls are TRBV10-3 and TRBJ2-7, with 8 bases fitting TRBD1. Per the germline V gene, CDR1 is ENHRY and CDR2 is SYGVKD. Unmatched junction bases numbered 11, after V lost 10 bases and J lost 3 bases. The CDR3 consists of 14 residues. The CDR3 DNA reads TGTGCCACGCAGACAGGGGAAAAACTCTACGAGCAGTACTTC. It translates to CATQTGEKLYEQYF.

The CDR3 DNA is TGTGCCAGCAGCGACAGGGGAGGCTACGAGCAGTACTTC. It yields the protein CASSDRGGYEQYF. V is TRBV11-2 and J is TRBJ2-7; 8 bases match TRBD1. Unmatched junction bases numbered 3, after V lost 5 bases and J lost 3 bases. Per germline, CDR1 SGHAT and CDR2 FQNNGV. The CDR3 runs 13 residues.

The CDR3 is CASSTRKGQGFSGANVLTF. CDR3 DNA sequence: TGCGCCAGCAGCACCCGTAAAGGACAGGGCTTCTCTGGGGCCAACGTCCTGACTTTC. The J gene is TRBJ2-6, the V gene TRBV5-1; TRBD1 aligns across 8 bases. CDR1 and CDR2 from the germline V gene are SGHRS and YFSETQ. The junction had 12 bases not matched to a gene; V was cut back by 4 bases and J by 0 bases. CDR3 size: 19 residues.

The V gene is TRBV7-8, the J gene TRBJ1-5, with D perhaps matching TRBD1 (6 bases). This CDR3 spans 14 amino acids. The germline V gene has CDR1 SGHVS and CDR2 FQNEAQ. Trimming pared 5 bases from V and 1 base from J, leaving 9 bases between. CDR3 DNA sequence: TGTGCCAGCAGCCGCAGGGGAAGCAATCAGCCCCAGCATTTT. Translation: CASSRRGSNQPQHF. The full variable domain, in which reference TRBV7-8 and TRBJ1-5 provide the parts outside the CDR3, is GAGVSQSPRYKVAKRGQDVALRCDPISGHVSLFWYQQALGQGPEFLTYFQNEAQLDKSGLPSDRFFAERPEGSVSTLKIQRTQQEDSAVYLCASSRRGSNQPQHFGDGTRLSIL.

J is TRBJ1-2 and V is TRBV30; a possible D gene is TRBD1 (6 bases). Germline CDR1 and CDR2: GTSNPN and SVGIG (reference sequence). V was pared by 1 base and J by 3 bases, with 9 bases between. This CDR3 is 13 amino acids long. For the CDR3, the DNA is TGTGCCTGGAGTGGAAGGACAGACTATGGCTACACCTTC. This sequence encodes CAWSGRTDYGYTF.

This rearrangement joins TRBV10-1 to TRBJ1-1, with no clear D. Between the trimmed V and J ends, which lost 0 bases and 2 bases, there was a span of 4 bases. Per the germline V gene, CDR1 is WNHNN and CDR2 is SYGVQD (reference sequence). The CDR3 covers 13 residues. Written as DNA, the CDR3 is TGCGCCAGCAGTGAGTCCCTCAACACTGAAGCTTTCTTT. Translation: CASSESLNTEAFF.

This rearrangement joins TRBV9 to TRBJ2-5, with 9 bases identical to TRBD1. The CDR3 is made up of 14 amino acids. Germline trimming cut 4 bases from V and 6 bases from J; bases unmatched to any gene: 7. Germline V lookup: CDR1 SGDLS, CDR2 YYNGEE. Here the CDR3 reads CASSPGQGGQTQYF. CDR3 in DNA: TGTGCCAGCAGCCCGGGACAGGGTGGGCAGACCCAGTACTTC.

This rearrangement joins TRBV15 to TRBJ1-2; D is unclear. This CDR3 has 12 residues. Germline-derived CDR1 and CDR2 are LNHNV and YYDKDF (reference sequence). The V end was cut by 1 base, the J end by 8 bases, with 8 bases between. The CDR3: CATSRVSGGYTF. The CDR3 region has the DNA TGTGCCACCAGCAGAGTCTCCGGGGGCTACACCTTC.

The chain combines TRBV7-3 with TRBJ2-1, with D tentatively TRBD2 (5 bases). The V gene lost 4 bases and the J gene lost 8 bases, with 12 bases spanning the gap. The CDR3 is made up of 13 amino acids. The germline V gene has CDR1 SGHTA and CDR2 FQGTGA. CDR3 coding DNA: TGTGCCAGCAGCTACCTAGCCATCGATGAGCAGTTCTTC. Translating gives CASSYLAIDEQFF.

V is TRBV4-1 and J is TRBJ1-5; the D gene is possibly TRBD1 (5 bases). The V end lost 1 base, the J end lost 1 base, and 11 bases lay between the germline ends. The germline gives CDR1 MGHRA, CDR2 YSYEKL. The CDR3 length is 16 residues. The CDR3 nucleotides are TGCGCCAGCAGCCAAGTCCCAGGGTTCAGCAATCAGCCCCAGCATTTT. Amino acid sequence: CASSQVPGFSNQPQHF.

DNA of the CDR3: TGCGCCAGCAGCCCGAGCCGGGGGGGCGCGGGGAATGAGCAGTTCTTC. Translating it yields CASSPSRGGAGNEQFF. The chain has TRBV4-1 and TRBJ2-1, with 8 bases matching TRBD2. V was clipped by 4 bases and J by 7 bases; unmatched bases: 12. Germline V CDR1 and CDR2: MGHRA, YSYEKL. This CDR3 contains 16 residues.

The rearrangement links TRBV7-8 to TRBJ1-5; 10 bases agree with TRBD1. Germline CDR1 and CDR2: SGHVS and FQNEAQ. V shed 2 bases, J shed 2 bases, and the junction held 9 bases outside the gene matches. The CDR3 runs to 18 residues. The CDR3 DNA sequence: TGTGCCAGCAGCTTACCGGCCAGGACAGGGGGGGGCAATCAGCCCCAGCATTTT. It specifies CASSLPARTGGGNQPQHF.

The J gene is TRBJ2-5, the V gene TRBV7-9, with D possibly matching TRBD1 (6 bases). The CDR3 runs to 13 residues. Germline lookup yields CDR1 SEHNR and CDR2 FQNEAQ (reference sequence). Trimming pared 1 base from V and 5 bases from J, leaving 8 bases between. The DNA for the CDR3 is TGTGCCAGCAGCTTAGTACAGGGTGAGACCCAGTACTTC. It yields the protein CASSLVQGETQYF.

The chain couples TRBV28 to TRBJ2-3, with 7 positions matching TRBD2. This CDR3 comprises 17 residues. With 3 bases clipped from V and 2 bases from J, the junction kept 11 bases outside the gene matches. Germline V lookup: CDR1 MDHEN, CDR2 SYDVKM. CDR3 DNA: TGTGCCAGCAGTTTTCTATTCGGGCGGGGGAACACAGATACGCAGTATTTT. This gives the protein CASSFLFGRGNTDTQYF.

V and J are TRBV9 and TRBJ2-5; possibly TRBD1 for D (5 bases). Germline CDR1 and CDR2: SGDLS and YYNGEE. The V end lost 0 bases, the J end lost 2 bases, and 11 bases lay between the germline ends. The CDR3 covers 15 residues. The DNA of the CDR3 is TGTGCCAGCAGCGTAGGAGACAGTCTGCAAGAGACCCAGTACTTC. This sequence encodes CASSVGDSLQETQYF.

The count of this clone is one. This chain uses TRBV28 with TRBJ2-7; possibly TRBD1 for D (6 bases). This CDR3 comprises 14 residues. V was clipped by 6 bases and J by 0 bases, with 12 bases between them. Germline-derived CDR1 and CDR2 are MDHEN and SYDVKM. The CDR3 loop is CASRSGESSYEQYF. DNA of the CDR3: TGTGCCAGCAGATCAGGGGAGAGCTCCTACGAGCAGTACTTC.

CDR3 residues: CASSLAHGSNQPQHF. CDR3 DNA sequence: TGTGCCAGCAGCTTAGCGCACGGTAGCAATCAGCCCCAGCATTTT. The chain has TRBV7-6 and TRBJ1-5; no clear D gene. CDR1 and CDR2 (germline): SGHVS, FNYEAQ. CDR3 length equals 15 residues. Deletions cut 0 bases from V and 0 bases from J, with 6 bases between.

The chain employs TRBV21-1 and TRBJ2-7; TRBD2, the D gene given by the table, was not confirmed from the DNA. TRBV21-1 is described as a pseudogene. This CDR3 has 12 amino acids. The CDR3 DNA is TGTGCCAGCAGCAAAAGCGTCTACGAGCAGTACTTC. Protein: CASSKSVYEQYF.

The chain recombines TRBV11-2 with TRBJ1-6; TRBD1 is a possible D gene (6 bases). Germline CDR1 and CDR2: SGHAT and FQNNGV. CDR3 length: 15 residues. The germline V and J ends were trimmed by 5 bases and 8 bases, with 16 bases remaining between them. DNA of the CDR3: TGTGCCAGCAGCCCCGGGGGGGGCAGATATTCACCCCTCCACTTT. It codes for CASSPGGGRYSPLHF.

The chain uses TRBV27 and TRBJ1-5; 10 positions agree with TRBD1. Germline CDR1 MNHEY, CDR2 SMNVEV (reference sequence). This CDR3 comprises 18 residues. The J segment lost 2 bases and the V segment lost 6 bases, leaving 13 bases of the junction unmatched. DNA of the CDR3: TGTGCCAGCAGCCGGGACAGGGGAGGGATGTCCGGCAATCAGCCCCAGCATTTT. This sequence encodes CASSRDRGGMSGNQPQHF.

The genes are TRBV28 and TRBJ2-1; 8 nucleotides match TRBD2. Germline V gene data show CDR1 as MDHEN and CDR2 as SYDVKM. After removal of 7 bases from V and 6 bases from J, the junction contained 5 bases not matched to a gene. The CDR3 totals 13 residues. The CDR3 spells CASIKRETNEQFF. Written as DNA, the CDR3 is TGTGCCAGCATAAAGCGGGAGACCAATGAGCAGTTCTTC. Using reference TRBV28 and TRBJ2-1 for the parts outside the CDR3, the full variable domain is DVKVTQSSRYLVKRTGEKVFLECVQDMDHENMFWYRQDPGLGLRLIYFSYDVKMKEKGDIPEGYSVSREKKERFSLILESASTNQTSMYLCASIKRETNEQFFGPGTRLTVL.

This clone has a single count. This sequence joins TRBV5-1 and TRBJ2-1; 8 bases are a match to TRBD2. After removal of 4 bases from V and 2 bases from J, the junction contained 11 bases not matched to a gene. This CDR3 has 17 residues. The germline CDR1 and CDR2 sequences are SGHRS and YFSETQ. The CDR3 DNA reads as TGCGCCAGCAGCCCGGCCGGGGGTAGCGGGGCCTACAATGAGCAGTTCTTC. Translating gives CASSPAGGSGAYNEQFF.

The chain combines TRBV5-6 with TRBJ1-3; maybe TRBD1 (5 bases). The CDR3 length is 16 residues. Germline V CDR1 and CDR2: SGHDT, YYEEEE. V lost 0 bases and J 4 bases, leaving 14 bases between the germline ends. CDR3 loop: CASSLGQRTLGNTIYF. In nucleotides, the CDR3 is TGTGCCAGCAGCTTGGGACAGAGGACGCTCGGAAACACCATATATTTT.

The chain links TRBV4-1 to TRBJ1-1; D not resolved. The V gene's germline CDR1 is MGHRA and CDR2 YSYEKL. V dropped 2 bases and J dropped 7 bases, with 11 bases sitting between them. This CDR3 comprises 13 residues. In DNA, the CDR3 is TGCGCCAGCAGCCAACCCTCGAGGGATGAAGCTTTCTTT. This sequence encodes CASSQPSRDEAFF.

The V gene is TRBV7-9, the J gene TRBJ1-1; D unclear. Per the germline V gene, CDR1 is SEHNR and CDR2 is FQNEAQ (reference sequence). The CDR3 totals 16 residues. With 0 bases removed from V and 5 bases from J, the gap between germline ends came to 16 bases. CDR3 nucleotide sequence: TGTGCCAGCAGCTTAGCGGACGGCCCGGGGAGAACTGAAGCTTTCTTT. Translation gives CASSLADGPGRTEAFF.

This clone was seen many times. This chain links TRBV4-2 with TRBJ2-1, with 7 bases fitting TRBD2. V dropped 0 bases and J dropped 0; count of bases not matched to a gene: 2. CDR1 and CDR2 (germline): LGHNA, YNFKEQ. The CDR3 consists of 16 residues. In nucleotides, the CDR3 is TGTGCCAGCAGCCAAGAGCCTAGCGGCTCCTACAATGAGCAGTTCTTC. Amino acid sequence: CASSQEPSGSYNEQFF.